The 25 T cell receptor beta chains listed next were all sequenced from one sample in a study of T cell clones after liver transplantation. Using immunoSEQ multiplex PCR, the repertoire was profiled, and TCRdb retains in-frame clones only, with some absent. The sample lists under 90,000 clones, 75% to 85% occurring once. The sample here was CD4+ T cells from blood, taken before liver transplant. The receptors were gathered from a human donor who received a liver transplant.

This clone was observed a handful of times. The chain recombines TRBV11-2 with TRBJ1-2; no definite D call. With 5 bases removed from V and 1 base from J, the gap between germline ends came to 8 bases. The germline CDR1 and CDR2 sequences are SGHAT and FQNNGV. The CDR3 consists of 13 residues. DNA of the CDR3: TGTGCCAGCAGCCCGCGCGGTAACTATGGCTACACCTTC. It specifies CASSPRGNYGYTF.

The rearrangement links TRBV7-9 to TRBJ1-4, with D unresolved. The CDR3 is made up of 14 amino acids. Trimming took off 5 bases at V and 5 bases at J, with 12 bases between the two ends. Germline CDR1 and CDR2: SEHNR and FQNEAQ (reference sequence). CDR3 bases: TGTGCCAGCAGCACTCATTCGGGCAATGAAAAACTGTTTTTT. It is translated as CASSTHSGNEKLFF.

In this sample, this clone turned up once. V usage is TRBV28 and J usage is TRBJ2-7; TRBD1 agrees at 10 bases. V was clipped by 6 bases and J by 4 bases; unmatched bases: 12. The CDR3 covers 16 residues. Germline assignment: CDR1 MDHEN and CDR2 SYDVKM. The DNA of the CDR3 is TGTGCCAGCAGCCCCTATAGGACAGGGGGTTTTTACGAGCAGTACTTC. Encoded protein: CASSPYRTGGFYEQYF. Drawing the rest from reference TRBV28 and TRBJ2-7, the complete variable domain is DVKVTQSSRYLVKRTGEKVFLECVQDMDHENMFWYRQDPGLGLRLIYFSYDVKMKEKGDIPEGYSVSREKKERFSLILESASTNQTSMYLCASSPYRTGGFYEQYFGPGTRLTVT.

This rearrangement joins TRBV7-2 to TRBJ2-1; TRBD1 aligns across 9 bases. Germline CDR1 and CDR2: SGHTA and FQGNSA. V lost 4 bases to trimming and J lost 7 bases; unmatched junction nucleotides: 8. CDR3 length: 15 amino acids. The CDR3 DNA follows: TGTGCCAGCAGCTCGATCGGGACAGGGCGAAATGAGCAGTTCTTC. This codes for CASSSIGTGRNEQFF.

This clone has a single count. V and J are TRBV4-3 and TRBJ2-6; D unclear. The V gene's germline CDR1 is LGHNA and CDR2 YSLEER. Trimming took 0 bases from V and 6 from J, leaving 9 bases between them. CDR3 length: 15 residues. This CDR3 is CASSQDRGEANVLTF. For the CDR3, the DNA is TGCGCCAGCAGCCAAGATCGAGGAGAGGCCAACGTCCTGACTTTC.

This chain uses TRBV7-9 with TRBJ2-1, with 7 bases matching TRBD1. The germline gives CDR1 SEHNR, CDR2 FQNEAQ (reference sequence). The J segment lost 7 bases and the V segment lost 1 base, leaving 7 bases of the junction unmatched. This CDR3 is 15 amino acids long. The CDR3 DNA is TGTGCCAGCAGCTTAGGGGACCTACAGGGGAATGAGCAGTTCTTC. Translating gives CASSLGDLQGNEQFF.

In this sample, this clone turned up once. The chain is built from TRBV15 and TRBJ2-4; weak D call: TRBD1 (5 bases). Looked up from germline, CDR1 is LNHNV and CDR2 is YYDKDF (reference sequence). Trimming left V 0 bases short and J 12 bases short, with 12 bases between. This CDR3 region has 13 residues. CDR3 nucleotides: TGTGCCACCAGCAGAGATAGGGGAAATCATCAGTACTTC. This gives the protein CATSRDRGNHQYF.

This clone was recorded only once. V gene TRBV18 combines with J gene TRBJ2-7; a weak D match, TRBD1 (6 bases). This CDR3 is 14 amino acids long. V lost 3 bases and J 3 bases, leaving 12 bases between the germline ends. CDR1 and CDR2 from the germline V gene are KGHSH and LQKENI. This CDR3 is CASSPRADSYEQYF. CDR3 nucleotides: TGTGCCAGCTCACCTAGGGCGGACAGCTACGAGCAGTACTTC.

CDR3 protein: CASSSSSGYEQYF. In DNA, the CDR3 is TGTGCCAGCAGCTCCTCGTCGGGCTACGAGCAGTACTTC. V gene TRBV7-2 combines with J gene TRBJ2-7, with D hard to call. Trimming cost V 4 bases and J 3 bases, with 10 bases left between them. The CDR3 is 13 residues long. The germline CDR1 and CDR2 sequences are SGHTA and FQGNSA.

The chain is built from TRBV5-1 and TRBJ1-1; weak D call: TRBD1 (5 bases). The CDR3 runs 15 residues. Germline values: CDR1 SGHRS, CDR2 YFSETQ. Trimming removed 4 bases from V and 0 bases from J, with 13 bases in between. CDR3 sequence reads: CASSRDGFLNTEAFF. The CDR3 region has the DNA TGCGCCAGCAGCCGGGACGGCTTCTTGAACACTGAAGCTTTCTTT.

This chain joins TRBV28 and TRBJ2-7, with D perhaps TRBD1 or TRBD2 (6 bases each). V lost 2 bases and J lost 2, with 10 bases in between. The CDR3 runs 14 residues. Germline loops: CDR1 MDHEN, CDR2 SYDVKM. CDR3 nucleotides: TGTGCCAGCAGTTTAGGGGGGCTCCCCTACGAGCAGTACTTC. It specifies CASSLGGLPYEQYF. The full variable domain, its missing parts supplied by reference TRBV28 and TRBJ2-7, is DVKVTQSSRYLVKRTGEKVFLECVQDMDHENMFWYRQDPGLGLRLIYFSYDVKMKEKGDIPEGYSVSREKKERFSLILESASTNQTSMYLCASSLGGLPYEQYFGPGTRLTVT.

The chain uses TRBV9 and TRBJ1-2; TRBD1 matches at 8 bases. The CDR3 loop spans 18 amino acids. Germline CDR1 reads SGDLS; CDR2 reads YYNGEE. J was trimmed by 1 base and V by 0 bases; bases with no gene match: 11. For the CDR3, the DNA is TGTGCCAGCAGCGTAGAACTTTATCCGGGACAGGATAACTATGGCTACACCTTC. Protein product: CASSVELYPGQDNYGYTF.

This clone was observed a few times. The J gene is TRBJ1-1, the V gene TRBV27; D gene unclear. V lost 2 bases, J lost 1 base, and 11 bases lay in between. The CDR3 loop spans 15 amino acids. Germline V gene sequence: CDR1 MNHEY, CDR2 SMNVEV (reference sequence). The CDR3 sequence: CASSLNRWSNTEAFF. In DNA form, the CDR3 reads TGTGCCAGCAGTTTAAATCGGTGGTCGAACACTGAAGCTTTCTTT.

This clone is a singleton in its sample. The chain combines TRBV7-8 with TRBJ1-2; 9 bases line up with TRBD1. This CDR3 is built from 15 residues. Germline V gene sequence: CDR1 SGHVS, CDR2 FQNEAQ. V lost 4 bases, J lost 5 bases, and 8 bases stayed unmatched. The DNA of the CDR3 is TGTGCCAGCAGCTCACGGGGCGGGACAGGGTATGGCTACACCTTC. Protein product: CASSSRGGTGYGYTF.

The chain couples TRBV19 to TRBJ2-7; TRBD2 agrees at 9 bases. This CDR3 region has 17 residues. Germline trimming cut 0 bases from V and 1 base from J; bases unmatched to any gene: 7. The germline gives CDR1 LNHDA, CDR2 SQIVND (reference sequence). The CDR3 region is CASSIEERLAGSYEQYF. The DNA for the CDR3 is TGTGCCAGTAGTATAGAGGAGCGGCTAGCGGGATCCTACGAGCAGTACTTC.

The chain employs TRBV5-5 and TRBJ1-2; D may be TRBD1 (5 bases). Germline-derived CDR1 and CDR2 are SGHKS and YYEKEE (reference sequence). The CDR3 totals 13 residues. V was shortened by 0 bases and J by 8 bases, with 11 bases between the two germline ends. The CDR3, as DNA: TGTGCCAGCAGCTTGGGCAGGGCGGACGGCTACACCTTC. This codes for CASSLGRADGYTF.

The chain joins TRBV28 to TRBJ1-2; tentatively, D is TRBD1 (6 bases). Germline assignment: CDR1 MDHEN and CDR2 SYDVKM. V lost 11 bases and J lost 4, with 14 bases in between. The CDR3 extends over 12 amino acids. CDR3 sequence reads: CAGGGRSYGYTF. The CDR3 nucleotides are TGTGCCGGAGGGGGTCGATCCTATGGCTACACCTTC.

The chain links TRBV7-2 to TRBJ2-3, with D tentatively TRBD2 (5 bases). Trimming pared 1 base from V and 0 bases from J, leaving 17 bases between. Germline CDR1 reads SGHTA; CDR2 reads FQGNSA. The CDR3 sequence is 18 residues long. Here the CDR3 DNA reads TGTGCCAGCAGCTTAGTAGCTTGGGGAGCGGCTAGCACAGATACGCAGTATTTT. Protein sequence: CASSLVAWGAASTDTQYF.

V usage is TRBV10-3 and J usage is TRBJ2-1; TRBD2 matches at 12 bases. The V and J ends lost 5 bases and 11 bases, in that order; junction bases with no gene match: 10. CDR3 size: 15 residues. CDR1 and CDR2 from the germline V gene are ENHRY and SYGVKD. CDR3 DNA: TGTGCCATCAGTAGTCGACTAGCGGGAGACCAAAAGCAGTTCTTC. Protein: CAISSRLAGDQKQFF.

This rearrangement joins TRBV4-1 to TRBJ1-4, with D tentatively TRBD1 (6 bases). The germline CDR1 and CDR2 sequences are MGHRA and YSYEKL. CDR3 size: 16 residues. Trimming took off 1 base at V and 7 bases at J, with 16 bases between the two ends. CDR3 nucleotide sequence: TGCGCCAGCAGCCAAGTCTGGGGGGCGCGGAGTGAAAAACTGTTTTTT. Translation gives CASSQVWGARSEKLFF.

This clone was found once. CDR3 bases: TGTGCCAGCAGCTCCAAACCGACAAGCCAAGCTTTCTTT. Its translation: CASSSKPTSQAFF. This sequence joins TRBV7-9 and TRBJ1-1, with unresolved D. This CDR3 contains 13 residues. Deletions cut 4 bases from V and 9 bases from J, with 15 bases between. Per the germline V gene, CDR1 is SEHNR and CDR2 is FQNEAQ (reference sequence).

The chain is built from TRBV10-3 and TRBJ1-2, with 9 nucleotides matching TRBD1. This CDR3 region has 14 residues. V was pared by 5 bases and J by 6 bases, with 7 bases of the junction left unmatched. Germline V gene lookup returns CDR1 ENHRY and CDR2 SYGVKD. In DNA, the CDR3 is TGTGCCATCAGTTGGGCGACAGGGGGTGATGGCTACACCTTC. It encodes CAISWATGGDGYTF.

V is TRBV7-8 and J is TRBJ1-1; no clear D. The germline V and J ends were trimmed by 1 base and 0 bases, with 15 bases remaining between them. CDR3 length equals 17 residues. Per the germline V gene, CDR1 is SGHVS and CDR2 is FQNEAQ. The CDR3, as DNA: TGTGCCAGCAGCTTAGTCCCAGGTTACCGCATGAACACTGAAGCTTTCTTT. Its protein is CASSLVPGYRMNTEAFF.

This clone was found once. This chain joins TRBV19 and TRBJ1-4; 8 nucleotides line up with TRBD1. The CDR3 is 16 residues long. Trimming took 6 bases from V and 4 from J; bases not matched to a gene: 10. The germline V gene has CDR1 LNHDA and CDR2 SQIVND (reference sequence). CDR3 protein: CASSSRQGKGNEKLFF. The CDR3 region has the DNA TGTGCCAGTAGCAGCCGACAGGGGAAGGGTAATGAAAAACTGTTTTTT. The full variable domain, completed using reference TRBV19 and TRBJ1-4, is DGGITQSPKYLFRKEGQNVTLSCEQNLNHDAMYWYRQDPGQGLRLIYYSQIVNDFQKGDIAEGYSVSREKKESFPLTVTSAQKNPTAFYLCASSSRQGKGNEKLFFGSGTQLSVL.

Only one count was recorded for this clone. V gene TRBV15 combines with J gene TRBJ1-5; D not certain. V was clipped by 5 bases and J by 2 bases, with 13 bases between them. CDR3 length: 15 residues. CDR1 is LNHNV, CDR2 YYDKDF, per germline (reference sequence). The CDR3 sequence is CATSEPRGGNQPQHF. Here the CDR3 DNA reads TGTGCCACCAGCGAGCCGCGGGGTGGCAATCAGCCCCAGCATTTT.